These 3 T cell receptor beta chains were sequenced from one sample in a study of CD8 T cells in ankylosing spondylitis. TCRdb used MiXCR to reprocess the 5' RACE reads, holding one entry per CDR3 protein. The data hold about 160,000 distinct CDR3 sequences, with around 17% observed a single time. The specimen was blood, either unsorted or a sorted T cell fraction (not recorded which). These receptors all stem from a male donor with ankylosing spondylitis or in good health (not recorded which).

The CDR3 loop reads CASSELASTDTQYF. As DNA, the CDR3 is TGTGCCAGTAGCGAACTAGCGAGCACAGATACGCAGTATTTT. The rearrangement joins TRBV19 to TRBJ2-3; 7 bases line up with TRBD2. Trimming removed 6 bases from V and 0 bases from J; junction bases left unmatched: 3. Per the germline V gene, CDR1 is LNHDA and CDR2 is SQIVND (reference sequence). This CDR3 is built from 14 residues. The variable domain in full, with the rest retrieved from reference TRBV19 and TRBJ2-3, is DGGITQSPKYLFRKEGQNVTLSCEQNLNHDAMYWYRQDPGQGLRLIYYSQIVNDFQKGDIAEGYSVSREKKESFPLTVTSAQKNPTAFYLCASSELASTDTQYFGPGTRLTVL.

This clonotype has ten or more counts. This CDR3 is CASSPALDNEQFF. CDR3 nucleotide sequence: TGTGCCAGCTCACCAGCTTTAGACAATGAGCAGTTCTTC. V is TRBV18 and J is TRBJ2-1; no reliable D call. V shed 2 bases and J shed 5 bases, with 7 bases lying between them. CDR1 is KGHSH, CDR2 LQKENI, per germline. The CDR3 has 13 amino acids.

The CDR3 loop is CASSPWNSNQPQHF. The DNA for the CDR3 is TGTGCCAGCTCACCATGGAATAGCAATCAGCCCCAGCATTTT. V is TRBV18 and J is TRBJ1-5; D is ambiguous. The germline V gene has CDR1 KGHSH and CDR2 LQKENI. The CDR3 has 14 amino acids. Trimming took off 2 bases at V and 0 bases at J, with 5 bases between the two ends.